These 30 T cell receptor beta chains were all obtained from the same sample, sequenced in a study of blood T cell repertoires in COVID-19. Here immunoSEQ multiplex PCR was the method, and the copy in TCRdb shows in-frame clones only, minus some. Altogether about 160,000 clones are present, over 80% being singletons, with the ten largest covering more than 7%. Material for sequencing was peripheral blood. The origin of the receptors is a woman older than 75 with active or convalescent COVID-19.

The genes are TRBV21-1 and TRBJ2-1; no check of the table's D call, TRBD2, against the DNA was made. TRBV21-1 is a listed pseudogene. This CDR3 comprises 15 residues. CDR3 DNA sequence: TGTGCCAGCATCCTTCGCCTGCGGGGAAACAATGAGCAGTTCTTC. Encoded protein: CASILRLRGNNEQFF.

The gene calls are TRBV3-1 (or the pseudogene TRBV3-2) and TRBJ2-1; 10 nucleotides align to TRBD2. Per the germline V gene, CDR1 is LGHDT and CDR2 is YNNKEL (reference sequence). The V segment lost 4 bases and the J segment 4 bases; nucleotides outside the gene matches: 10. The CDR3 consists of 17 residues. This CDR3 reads CASSRTGLAGVYNEQFF. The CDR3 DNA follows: TGTGCCAGCAGCCGAACGGGGCTAGCGGGGGTTTACAATGAGCAGTTCTTC.

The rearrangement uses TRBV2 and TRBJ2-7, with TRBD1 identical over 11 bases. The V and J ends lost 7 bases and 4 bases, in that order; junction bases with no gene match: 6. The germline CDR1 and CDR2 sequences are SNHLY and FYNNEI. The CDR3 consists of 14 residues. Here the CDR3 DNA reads TGTGCCAGCATGGGGGACAGGGGGGCTTACGAGCAGTACTTC. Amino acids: CASMGDRGAYEQYF.

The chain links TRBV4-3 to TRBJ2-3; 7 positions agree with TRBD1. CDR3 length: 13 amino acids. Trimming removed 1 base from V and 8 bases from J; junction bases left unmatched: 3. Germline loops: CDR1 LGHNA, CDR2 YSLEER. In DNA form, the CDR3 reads TGCGCCAGCAGCCAAGGGTACAGGGGTACGCAGTATTTT. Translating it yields CASSQGYRGTQYF.

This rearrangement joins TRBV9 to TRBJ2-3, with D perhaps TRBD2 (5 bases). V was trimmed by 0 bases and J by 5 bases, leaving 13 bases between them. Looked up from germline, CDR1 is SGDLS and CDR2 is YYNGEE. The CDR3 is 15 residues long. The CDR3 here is CASSVEGVRGDTQYF. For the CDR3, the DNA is TGTGCCAGCAGCGTAGAGGGCGTACGGGGAGATACGCAGTATTTT.

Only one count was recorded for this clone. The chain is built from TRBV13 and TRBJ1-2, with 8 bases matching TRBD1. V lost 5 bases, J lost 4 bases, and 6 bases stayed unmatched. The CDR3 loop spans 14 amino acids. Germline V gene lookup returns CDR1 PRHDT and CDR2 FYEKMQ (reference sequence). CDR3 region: CASSPRTGSYGYTF. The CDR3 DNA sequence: TGTGCCAGCAGCCCCAGGACAGGGAGCTATGGCTACACCTTC.

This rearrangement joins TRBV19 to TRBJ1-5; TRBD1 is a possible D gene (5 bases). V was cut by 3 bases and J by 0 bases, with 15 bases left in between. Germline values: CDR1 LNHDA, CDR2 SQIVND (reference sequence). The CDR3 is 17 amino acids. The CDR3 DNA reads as TGTGCCAGTAGTATCGCGGGGGTGCGCTATAGCAATCAGCCCCAGCATTTT. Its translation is CASSIAGVRYSNQPQHF. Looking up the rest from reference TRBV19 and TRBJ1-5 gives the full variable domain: DGGITQSPKYLFRKEGQNVTLSCEQNLNHDAMYWYRQDPGQGLRLIYYSQIVNDFQKGDIAEGYSVSREKKESFPLTVTSAQKNPTAFYLCASSIAGVRYSNQPQHFGDGTRLSIL.

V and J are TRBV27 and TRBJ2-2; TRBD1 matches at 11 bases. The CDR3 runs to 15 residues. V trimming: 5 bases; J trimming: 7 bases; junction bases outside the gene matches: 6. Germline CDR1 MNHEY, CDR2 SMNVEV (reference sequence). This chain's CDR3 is CASSLRTGGSGELFF. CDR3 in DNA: TGTGCCAGCAGTCTCCGGACAGGGGGCAGCGGGGAGCTGTTTTTT.

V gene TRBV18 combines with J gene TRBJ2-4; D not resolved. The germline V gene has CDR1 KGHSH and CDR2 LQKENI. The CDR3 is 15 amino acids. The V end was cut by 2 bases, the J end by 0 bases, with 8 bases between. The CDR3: CASSPTPLAKNIQYF. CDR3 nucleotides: TGTGCCAGCTCACCAACGCCACTAGCCAAAAACATTCAGTACTTC.

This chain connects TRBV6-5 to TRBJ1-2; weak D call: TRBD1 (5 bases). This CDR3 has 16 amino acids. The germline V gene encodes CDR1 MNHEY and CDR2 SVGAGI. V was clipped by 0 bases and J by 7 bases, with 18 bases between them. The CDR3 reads CASSYSESAGRGGYTF. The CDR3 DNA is TGTGCCAGCAGTTACTCGGAATCCGCAGGGAGGGGTGGCTACACCTTC.

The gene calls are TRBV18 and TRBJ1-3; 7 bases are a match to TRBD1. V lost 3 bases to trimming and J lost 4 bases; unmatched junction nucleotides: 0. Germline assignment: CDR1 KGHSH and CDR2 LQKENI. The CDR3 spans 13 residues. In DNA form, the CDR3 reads TGTGCCAGCTCACCGACAGGGGGAAACACCATATATTTT. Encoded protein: CASSPTGGNTIYF.

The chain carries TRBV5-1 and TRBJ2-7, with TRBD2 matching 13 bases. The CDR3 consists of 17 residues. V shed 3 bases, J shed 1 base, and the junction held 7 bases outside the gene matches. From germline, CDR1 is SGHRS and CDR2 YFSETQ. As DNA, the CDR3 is TGCGCCAGCAGCTCTCGGACTAGCGGGGGCCGGTCCTACGAGCAGTACTTC. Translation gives CASSSRTSGGRSYEQYF. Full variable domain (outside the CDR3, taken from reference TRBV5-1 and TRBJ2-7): KAGVTQTPRYLIKTRGQQVTLSCSPISGHRSVSWYQQTPGQGLQFLFEYFSETQRNKGNFPGRFSGRQFSNSRSEMNVSTLELGDSALYLCASSSRTSGGRSYEQYFGPGTRLTVT.

CDR3 DNA sequence: TGTGCCAGTACGAACAGGGGTCCAGATACGCAGTATTTT. Amino acid sequence: CASTNRGPDTQYF. V usage is TRBV19 and J usage is TRBJ2-3; 7 nucleotides match TRBD1. Trimming at V came to 7 bases and at J to 4 bases, leaving 5 bases not matched to a gene. The CDR3 is 13 amino acids. Germline assignment: CDR1 LNHDA and CDR2 SQIVND (reference sequence).

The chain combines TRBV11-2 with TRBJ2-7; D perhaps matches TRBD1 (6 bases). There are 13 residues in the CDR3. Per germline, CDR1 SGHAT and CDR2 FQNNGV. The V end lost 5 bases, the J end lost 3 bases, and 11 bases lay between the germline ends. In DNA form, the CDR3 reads TGTGCCAGCAGCAAATCAGGGGTCTACGAGCAGTACTTC. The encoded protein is CASSKSGVYEQYF.

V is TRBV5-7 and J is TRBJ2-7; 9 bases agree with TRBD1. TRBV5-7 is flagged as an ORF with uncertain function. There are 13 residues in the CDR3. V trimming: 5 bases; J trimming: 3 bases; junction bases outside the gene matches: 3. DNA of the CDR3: TGTGCCAGCAGGGGACAGGGTAACTACGAGCAGTACTTC. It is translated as CASRGQGNYEQYF.

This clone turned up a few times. The CDR3 DNA reads TGTGCCAGCAGTTGGGGCCTAGGAGGGAATGGCTACACCTTC. Amino acids: CASSWGLGGNGYTF. This chain connects TRBV6-1 to TRBJ1-2; maybe TRBD1 (5 bases). Trimming cost V 5 bases and J 6 bases, with 16 bases left between them. Per the germline V gene, CDR1 is MNHNS and CDR2 is SASEGT. This CDR3 region has 14 residues.

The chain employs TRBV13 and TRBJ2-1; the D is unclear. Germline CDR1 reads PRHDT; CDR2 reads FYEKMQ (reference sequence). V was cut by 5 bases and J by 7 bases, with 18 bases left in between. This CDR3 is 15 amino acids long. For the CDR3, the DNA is TGTGCCAGCAGCCCCCTGGCCGTTCGGGTAAATGAGCAGTTCTTC. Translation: CASSPLAVRVNEQFF.

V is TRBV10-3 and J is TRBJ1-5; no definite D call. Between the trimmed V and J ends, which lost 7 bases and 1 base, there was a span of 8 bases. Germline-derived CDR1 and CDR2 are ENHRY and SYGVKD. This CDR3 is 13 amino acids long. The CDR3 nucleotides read TGTGCCATCAACACAGCCAGCAATCAGCCCCAGCATTTT. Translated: CAINTASNQPQHF.

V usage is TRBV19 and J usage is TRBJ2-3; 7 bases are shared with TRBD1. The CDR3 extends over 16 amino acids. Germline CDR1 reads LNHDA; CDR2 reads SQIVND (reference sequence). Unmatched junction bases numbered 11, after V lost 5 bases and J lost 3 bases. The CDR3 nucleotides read TGTGCCAGTAGTTACAGGGGCGGTGTAGGGACAGATACGCAGTATTTT. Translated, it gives CASSYRGGVGTDTQYF.

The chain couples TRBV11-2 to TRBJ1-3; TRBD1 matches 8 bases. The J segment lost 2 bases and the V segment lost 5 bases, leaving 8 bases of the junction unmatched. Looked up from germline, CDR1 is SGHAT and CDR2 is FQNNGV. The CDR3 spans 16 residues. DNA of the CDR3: TGTGCCAGCAGCCACGGACAGGGATGGACTGGAAACACCATATATTTT. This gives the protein CASSHGQGWTGNTIYF.

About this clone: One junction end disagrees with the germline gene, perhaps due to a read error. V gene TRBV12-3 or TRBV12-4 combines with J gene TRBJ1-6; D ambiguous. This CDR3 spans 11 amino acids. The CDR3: CVSTLLGPLHF. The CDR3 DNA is TGTGTCAGCACTCTCCTCGGGCCCCTCCACTTT.

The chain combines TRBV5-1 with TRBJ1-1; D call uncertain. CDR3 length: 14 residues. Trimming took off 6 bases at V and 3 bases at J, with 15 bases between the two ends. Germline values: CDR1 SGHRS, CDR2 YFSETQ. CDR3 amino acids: CASTPGLADTEAFF. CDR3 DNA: TGCGCCAGCACCCCCGGTTTGGCGGACACTGAAGCTTTCTTT.

CDR3 residues: CASSTGGPDTQYF. DNA of the CDR3: TGTGCCAGCAGCACAGGGGGCCCAGATACGCAGTATTTT. The chain uses TRBV7-9 and TRBJ2-3; 9 positions agree with TRBD1. J was trimmed by 4 bases and V by 5 bases; bases with no gene match: 1. This CDR3 comprises 13 residues. Germline CDR1 SEHNR, CDR2 FQNEAQ (reference sequence).

The CDR3, as DNA: TGTGCCATCACCGACAGGCAGGATCAGCCCCAGCATTTT. Its translation is CAITDRQDQPQHF. The chain employs TRBV10-3 and TRBJ1-5; maybe TRBD1 (6 bases). Trimming removed 7 bases at V and 5 bases at J, with 12 bases between. Germline V lookup: CDR1 ENHRY, CDR2 SYGVKD. This CDR3 contains 13 residues.

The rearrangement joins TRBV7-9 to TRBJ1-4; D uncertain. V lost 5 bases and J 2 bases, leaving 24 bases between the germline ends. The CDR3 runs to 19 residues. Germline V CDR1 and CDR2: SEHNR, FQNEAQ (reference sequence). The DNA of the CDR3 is TGTGCCAGCAGCACACAACCTGGGCAGGCGAGGGCCACTAATGAAAAACTGTTTTTT. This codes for CASSTQPGQARATNEKLFF.

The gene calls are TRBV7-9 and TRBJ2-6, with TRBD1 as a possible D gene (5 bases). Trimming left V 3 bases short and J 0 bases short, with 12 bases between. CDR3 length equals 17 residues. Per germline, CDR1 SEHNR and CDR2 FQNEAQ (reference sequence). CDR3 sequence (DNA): TGTGCCAGCAGCTTTAGGGGCAGAACCTCTGGGGCCAACGTCCTGACTTTC. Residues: CASSFRGRTSGANVLTF.

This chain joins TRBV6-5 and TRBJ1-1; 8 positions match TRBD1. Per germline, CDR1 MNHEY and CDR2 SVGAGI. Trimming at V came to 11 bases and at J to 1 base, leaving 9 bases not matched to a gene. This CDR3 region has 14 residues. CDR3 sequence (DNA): TGTGCCGGAACAGGGGGTACGGGGAACACTGAAGCTTTCTTT. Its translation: CAGTGGTGNTEAFF.

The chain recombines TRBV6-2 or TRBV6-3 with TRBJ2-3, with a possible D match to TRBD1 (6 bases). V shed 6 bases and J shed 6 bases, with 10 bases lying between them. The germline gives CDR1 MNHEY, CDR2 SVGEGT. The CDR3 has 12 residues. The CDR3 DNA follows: TGTGCCAGCAGCCCAGACAGGGATACGCAGTATTTT. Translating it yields CASSPDRDTQYF.

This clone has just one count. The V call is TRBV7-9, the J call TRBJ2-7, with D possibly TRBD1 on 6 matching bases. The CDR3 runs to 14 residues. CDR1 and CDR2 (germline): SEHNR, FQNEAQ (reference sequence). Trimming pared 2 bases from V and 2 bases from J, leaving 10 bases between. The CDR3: CASSLRDTTYEQYF. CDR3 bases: TGTGCCAGCAGCTTACGGGACACCACCTACGAGCAGTACTTC.

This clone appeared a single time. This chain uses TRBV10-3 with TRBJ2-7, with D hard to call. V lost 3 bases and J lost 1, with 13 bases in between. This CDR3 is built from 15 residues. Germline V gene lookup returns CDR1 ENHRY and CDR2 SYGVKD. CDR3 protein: CAISDRQALSYEQYF. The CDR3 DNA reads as TGTGCCATCAGTGACCGGCAGGCATTATCCTACGAGCAGTACTTC.